A single sample gave rise to the 27 T cell receptor beta chains below, sequenced in a study of cytotoxic CD8 clonotypes in ibrutinib-treated CLL. Profiling relied on immunoSEQ multiplex PCR, and the TCRdb table lists in-frame clones only, not all of them. In the table there are around 6,600 clones, about 70% of which are singletons. Sequencing used PBMCs, obtained before ibrutinib treatment. These receptors were collected from a human donor with chronic lymphocytic leukemia.

By share, this clone counts as large. Here the CDR3 reads CASSLEGTRVNEQFF. In DNA, the CDR3 is TGTGCCAGCAGTTTGGAAGGGACTAGGGTGAATGAGCAGTTCTTC. The chain is built from TRBV27 and TRBJ2-1; 8 bases line up with TRBD2. Germline lookup yields CDR1 MNHEY and CDR2 SMNVEV (reference sequence). The CDR3 spans 15 residues. Trimming cost V 3 bases and J 7 bases; bases outside gene matches: 8.

The rearrangement links TRBV19 to TRBJ1-5, with D hard to call. The CDR3 totals 16 residues. V lost 1 base and J 1 base, leaving 11 bases between the germline ends. Germline V gives CDR1 LNHDA, CDR2 SQIVND (reference sequence). In nucleotides, the CDR3 is TGTGCCAGTAGTATAGGAAACCCTGGGAGCAATCAGCCCCAGCATTTT. Protein product: CASSIGNPGSNQPQHF.

The CDR3 reads CASSLTGTGGYTF. The CDR3 DNA reads TGTGCCAGCAGCTTAACGGGGACAGGGGGCTACACCTTC. V usage is TRBV7-3 and J usage is TRBJ1-2, with 9 nucleotides matching TRBD1. From germline, CDR1 is SGHTA and CDR2 FQGTGA. The V and J ends lost 0 bases and 8 bases, in that order; junction bases with no gene match: 1. The CDR3 extends over 13 amino acids.

This clone was picked up a small number of times. The chain is built from TRBV5-5 and TRBJ1-5; D uncertain. Germline-derived CDR1 and CDR2 are SGHKS and YYEKEE (reference sequence). With 0 bases removed from V and 0 bases from J, the gap between germline ends came to 7 bases. The CDR3 has 15 amino acids. The chain's CDR3 is CASSLGQTSNQPQHF. The DNA for the CDR3 is TGTGCCAGCAGCTTGGGGCAGACTAGCAATCAGCCCCAGCATTTT.

The chain employs TRBV19 and TRBJ1-5, with D perhaps TRBD1 (5 bases). The CDR3 contains 15 residues. V dropped 7 bases and J dropped 0 bases, with 13 bases sitting between them. CDR1 LNHDA and CDR2 SQIVND come from the germline V gene (reference sequence). The CDR3 region has the DNA TGTGCCAGTAAGGCAGGGTCTGGTAGCAATCAGCCCCAGCATTTT. It codes for CASKAGSGSNQPQHF.

Only a few counts were recorded for this clone. The rearrangement links TRBV6-5 to TRBJ1-2; 10 bases match TRBD1. The CDR3 runs to 15 residues. Unmatched junction bases numbered 5, after V lost 4 bases and J lost 3 bases. Germline V gene sequence: CDR1 MNHEY, CDR2 SVGAGI. In DNA, the CDR3 is TGTGCCAGCAGTTCCACCGGGACAGGGGACTATGGCTACACCTTC. This translates into CASSSTGTGDYGYTF.

J is TRBJ2-3 and V is TRBV18; the D is unclear. The CDR3 runs 18 residues. The V gene lost 3 bases and the J gene lost 0 bases, with 19 bases spanning the gap. CDR1 and CDR2 (germline): KGHSH, LQKENI. CDR3 bases: TGTGCCAGCTCACCCCTCGGGCCAAGGCAAGCTAGCACAGATACGCAGTATTTT. It translates to CASSPLGPRQASTDTQYF.

This clone was seen a few times. The V call is TRBV7-3, the J call TRBJ2-5; D possibly corresponds to TRBD2 (5 bases). Germline values: CDR1 SGHTA, CDR2 FQGTGA. CDR3 size: 15 residues. V lost 1 base and J lost 5, with 14 bases in between. The chain's CDR3 is CASSLKDGRRETQYF. CDR3 in DNA: TGTGCCAGCAGCTTAAAGGACGGGCGGAGGGAGACCCAGTACTTC. Together with reference TRBV7-3 and TRBJ2-5, the CDR3 gives the full variable domain: GAGVSQTPSNKVTEKGKYVELRCDPISGHTALYWYRQSLGQGPEFLIYFQGTGAADDSGLPNDRFFAVRPEGSVSTLKIQRTERGDSAVYLCASSLKDGRRETQYFGPGTRLLVL.

There are a few counts of this clone. This rearrangement joins TRBV4-2 to TRBJ2-3, with D perhaps matching TRBD1 (5 bases). The CDR3 contains 16 residues. Germline V lookup: CDR1 LGHNA, CDR2 YNFKEQ. V was pared by 0 bases and J by 2 bases, with 12 bases between. The CDR3 DNA is TGTGCCAGCAGCCAAGATAATCCAGGGAACACAGATACGCAGTATTTT. Protein product: CASSQDNPGNTDTQYF.

V usage is TRBV27 and J usage is TRBJ1-2; D not certain. Trimming took 6 bases from V and 8 from J, leaving 22 bases between them. This CDR3 contains 15 residues. Germline V lookup: CDR1 MNHEY, CDR2 SMNVEV (reference sequence). CDR3 sequence reads: CASSLKAGALGGYTF. The CDR3, as DNA: TGTGCCAGCAGCTTAAAGGCAGGAGCACTGGGGGGCTACACCTTC.

The chain joins TRBV9 to TRBJ1-3; 7 bases are a match to TRBD1. The germline gives CDR1 SGDLS, CDR2 YYNGEE. The CDR3 has 18 amino acids. With 4 bases clipped from V and 0 bases from J, the junction kept 13 bases outside the gene matches. The CDR3 loop is CASSPDLQQGISGNTIYF. The CDR3 coding sequence is TGTGCCAGCAGCCCAGACCTTCAACAGGGGATCTCTGGAAACACCATATATTTT.

This clone has just a few counts. The J gene is TRBJ2-1, the V gene TRBV5-1; weak D call: TRBD2 (6 bases). Germline V gene lookup returns CDR1 SGHRS and CDR2 YFSETQ. V was shortened by 3 bases and J by 2 bases, with 12 bases between the two germline ends. The length of the CDR3 is 15 residues. CDR3 residues: CASSYPGEPYNEQFF. CDR3 coding DNA: TGCGCCAGCAGCTACCCGGGGGAGCCCTACAATGAGCAGTTCTTC.

This clone turned up a few times. The chain carries TRBV6-6 and TRBJ2-2; D is tentatively TRBD1 or TRBD2 (5 bases each). The V end lost 2 bases, the J end lost 1 base, and 11 bases lay between the germline ends. Germline CDR1 is MNHNY and CDR2 is SVGAGI (reference sequence). This CDR3 is 16 amino acids long. The CDR3 spells CASSYRGVRNTGELFF. DNA of the CDR3: TGTGCCAGCAGTTACCGAGGGGTTAGGAACACCGGGGAGCTGTTTTTT.

J is TRBJ2-7 and V is TRBV5-1; 9 bases align to TRBD2. The V segment lost 0 bases and the J segment 4 bases; nucleotides outside the gene matches: 5. The CDR3 contains 15 residues. Germline CDR1 reads SGHRS; CDR2 reads YFSETQ. CDR3 protein: CASSLGVSGSYEQYF. The CDR3 nucleotides read TGCGCCAGCAGCTTGGGGGTTAGCGGGAGTTACGAGCAGTACTTC. Variable domain in full (rest from reference TRBV5-1 and TRBJ2-7): KAGVTQTPRYLIKTRGQQVTLSCSPISGHRSVSWYQQTPGQGLQFLFEYFSETQRNKGNFPGRFSGRQFSNSRSEMNVSTLELGDSALYLCASSLGVSGSYEQYFGPGTRLTVT.

The CDR3 loop reads CASSGRVNTEAFF. The CDR3 DNA reads TGTGCCAGCAGTGGACGGGTAAACACTGAAGCTTTCTTT. The chain joins TRBV25-1 to TRBJ1-1; D gene uncertain. The CDR3 contains 13 residues. The V end was cut by 4 bases, the J end by 2 bases, with 8 bases between. Per the germline V gene, CDR1 is MGHDK and CDR2 is SYGVNS.

The chain employs TRBV19 and TRBJ2-1, with 9 nucleotides matching TRBD2. J lost 6 bases, V lost 8 bases, and 17 bases had no gene match. Looked up from germline, CDR1 is LNHDA and CDR2 is SQIVND (reference sequence). This CDR3 is built from 17 residues. The CDR3 sequence is CASSGGVAGDWRNEQFF. CDR3 in DNA: TGTGCCAGTTCGGGGGGCGTAGCGGGAGACTGGCGCAATGAGCAGTTCTTC.

This clone was seen a handful of times. This chain connects TRBV10-2 to TRBJ2-7; 11 nucleotides agree with TRBD1. After removal of 3 bases from V and 3 bases from J, the junction contained 7 bases not matched to a gene. CDR3 length: 16 residues. Germline values: CDR1 WSHSY, CDR2 SAAADI. The CDR3 DNA follows: TGCGCCAGCAGTGACGGACAGGGGGCGACCCTCTACGAGCAGTACTTC. Encoded protein: CASSDGQGATLYEQYF.

As DNA, the CDR3 is TGCGCCAGCAGCCAAGTCTCAGGGGGGCGCAGGGATGGCTACACCTTC. It codes for CASSQVSGGRRDGYTF. This chain connects TRBV4-1 to TRBJ1-2, with 7 bases that match TRBD1. Unmatched junction bases numbered 11, after V lost 1 base and J lost 6 bases. The CDR3 spans 16 residues. Germline V CDR1 and CDR2: MGHRA, YSYEKL.

This chain connects TRBV12-5 to TRBJ1-1; D unclear. Trimming stripped 0 bases from V and 1 base from J, with 3 bases between. CDR3 size: 13 residues. Germline assignment: CDR1 LGHNT and CDR2 FRNRAP. The chain's CDR3 is CASGLVENTEAFF. The CDR3 DNA reads TGTGCTAGTGGTTTGGTAGAGAACACTGAAGCTTTCTTT.

This chain links TRBV27 with TRBJ1-4; D might be TRBD1 (5 bases). V dropped 8 bases and J dropped 8 bases, with 15 bases sitting between them. CDR1 and CDR2 from the germline V gene are MNHEY and SMNVEV (reference sequence). This CDR3 has 13 residues. The CDR3 DNA reads as TGTGCCAGCTCCGCCCAGGGAAGGGAAAAACTGTTTTTT. This gives the protein CASSAQGREKLFF.

The chain employs TRBV29-1 and TRBJ2-3, with unresolved D. Germline assignment: CDR1 SQVTM and CDR2 ANQGSEA. The CDR3 runs 13 residues. The germline V and J ends were trimmed by 2 bases and 1 base, with 7 bases remaining between them. The CDR3 nucleotides read TGCAGCGTTGAATTGATTGGCACAGATACGCAGTATTTT. Translating it yields CSVELIGTDTQYF.

The chain links TRBV27 to TRBJ2-3; no reliable D call. In germline, CDR1 is MNHEY, CDR2 SMNVEV (reference sequence). The germline V and J ends were trimmed by 6 bases and 2 bases, with 9 bases remaining between them. The CDR3 consists of 13 residues. The CDR3 spells CASRYTITDTQYF. The CDR3 region has the DNA TGTGCCAGCAGGTACACCATCACAGATACGCAGTATTTT.

CDR3 in DNA: TGTGCCAGCAGCACGGGACAGCGACCACCCGGGGAGCTGTTTTTT. This sequence encodes CASSTGQRPPGELFF. The V and J genes are TRBV7-2 and TRBJ2-2; 7 bases align to TRBD1. Germline CDR1 SGHTA, CDR2 FQGNSA. There are 15 residues in the CDR3. The V gene end was trimmed by 5 bases and the J gene end by 6 bases; junction bases not matched to a gene: 9.

The chain is built from TRBV27 and TRBJ2-7; D possibly corresponds to TRBD1 (5 bases). Trimming took off 3 bases at V and 0 bases at J, with 9 bases between the two ends. Germline CDR1 and CDR2: MNHEY and SMNVEV (reference sequence). The CDR3 sequence is 14 residues long. CDR3: CASSLGRSSYEQYF. The CDR3 coding sequence is TGTGCCAGCAGTTTGGGGCGTTCCTCCTACGAGCAGTACTTC.

This clone was seen only a few times. The chain links TRBV5-1 to TRBJ2-7; tentatively, D is TRBD1 or TRBD2 (6 bases each). The CDR3 has 13 amino acids. V lost 5 bases to trimming and J lost 9 bases, with 18 bases between them. CDR1 is SGHRS, CDR2 YFSETQ, per germline. This CDR3 is CASREGEGGLQYF. CDR3 DNA sequence: TGCGCCAGCAGAGAAGGAGAGGGGGGATTGCAGTACTTC.

Remarks on this clone: The same CDR3 also results from other DNA sequences found in this sample. The chain carries TRBV4-1 and TRBJ2-5; TRBD2 might be the D (5 bases). Trimming took 3 bases from V and 4 from J, leaving 12 bases between them. This CDR3 has 14 amino acids. The germline V gene encodes CDR1 MGHRA and CDR2 YSYEKL. CDR3 nucleotides: TGCGCCAGCAGCCAGGAGGACCGAGGAGAGACCCAGTACTTC. It is translated as CASSQEDRGETQYF.

The rearrangement joins TRBV4-1 to TRBJ2-1; D may correspond to TRBD1 or TRBD2 (6 bases each). The CDR3 loop spans 16 amino acids. Germline V gives CDR1 MGHRA, CDR2 YSYEKL. Deletions cut 4 bases from V and 4 bases from J, with 17 bases between. The CDR3 is CASSPTGGRGYNEQFF. The CDR3 bases are TGCGCCAGCAGCCCTACTGGGGGGCGGGGATACAATGAGCAGTTCTTC.